Below, one TCR beta chain is given with its context. The entry originates in a study of OX40 agonist ivuxolimab in advanced cancers. At the level of the study: The dose of intravenous ivuxolimab that patients received every 2 weeks ranged from 0.01 to 10 mg/kg. Participants averaged approximately 65 years of age (range roughly 23 to 90) and were around 83% male.

Trimming removed 7 bases from V and 2 bases from J; junction bases left unmatched: 4. This CDR3 region has 13 residues. Germline CDR1 reads MDHEN; CDR2 reads SYDVKM. Assay used: immunoSEQ multiplex PCR; TCRdb lists only in-frame clones, some missing. The repertoire has 95,000 to 110,000 clones, 80% to 95% of them found once; the top ten carry around 1.2%. The receptor comes from an adult with an advanced solid tumor such as melanoma, head and neck, liver or kidney cancer. The chain recombines TRBV28 with TRBJ2-5; TRBD1 matches 7 bases. Sequenced here: CD4+ or CD8+ T cells sorted from blood, sampled in a trial of the OX40 agonist ivuxolimab. The CDR3 DNA reads TGTGCCAGCAAGGGGGCGGATCAAGAGACCCAGTACTTC. Encoded protein: CASKGADQETQYF.